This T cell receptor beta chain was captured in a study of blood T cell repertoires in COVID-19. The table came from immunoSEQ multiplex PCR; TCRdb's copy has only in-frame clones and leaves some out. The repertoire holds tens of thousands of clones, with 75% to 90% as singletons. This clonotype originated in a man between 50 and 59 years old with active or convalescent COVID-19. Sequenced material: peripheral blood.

DNA for the CDR3: TGTGCCAGCAGTTGCGACTGTGGGAGCGGGGGGCTCGGAGAGACCCAGTACTTC. Translation gives CASSCDCGSGGLGETQYF. V is TRBV9 and J is TRBJ2-5; 9 bases map to TRBD2. The germline gives CDR1 SGDLS, CDR2 YYNGEE. This CDR3 comprises 18 residues. Unmatched junction bases numbered 18, after V lost 5 bases and J lost 4 bases.